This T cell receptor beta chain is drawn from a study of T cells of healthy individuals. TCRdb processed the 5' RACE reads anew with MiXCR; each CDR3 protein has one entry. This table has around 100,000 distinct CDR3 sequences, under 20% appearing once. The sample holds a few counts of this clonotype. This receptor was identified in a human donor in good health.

Here the CDR3 DNA reads TGTGCCAGCAGCCCCCTGTGGGGACTAGAGAGCACAGATACGCAGTATTTT. Its protein product is CASSPLWGLESTDTQYF. V usage is TRBV11-2 and J usage is TRBJ2-3; 8 bases align to TRBD2. CDR1 is SGHAT, CDR2 FQNNGV, per germline. Germline trimming cut 5 bases from V and 0 bases from J; bases unmatched to any gene: 10. This CDR3 is 17 amino acids long.